This is a list of T cell receptor beta chains from one sample in a study of T cells in Graves' hyperthyroidism and ophthalmopathy. TCRdb itself ran the multiplex PCR reads through MiXCR, one entry per CDR3 protein. The repertoire includes nearly 600,000 distinct CDR3 sequences, 14% of them detected once, and roughly 5.7% sits in the top ten. Material: blood. Receptors were obtained from a woman aged 25 to 39 with Graves' hyperthyroidism that later progressed to Graves' ophthalmopathy. CDR3s include the opening cysteine and the closing phenylalanine or tryptophan. The order of the fields is V gene, J gene, D gene, clone size, CDR3 DNA, CDR3 protein. D genes are given only for firm matches. Expanded clones are given a class, and other clones once, few, many or no size at all.

v_call: TRBV29-1
j_call: TRBJ2-2
d_call: TRBD2
clone_size: many
cdr3_nt: TGCAGCGTTGAAATCTCTCTAGCGGAGAACACCGGGGAGCTGTTTTTT
cdr3_aa: CSVEISLAENTGELFF

v_call: TRBV3-1
j_call: TRBJ1-1
d_call: NA
clone_size: NA
cdr3_nt: TGTGCCAGCAGCCATGGCCTGGTAAAGGGTGAAGCTTTCTTT
cdr3_aa: CASSHGLVKGEAFF

v_call: TRBV18
j_call: TRBJ2-3
d_call: NA
clone_size: many
cdr3_nt: TGTGCCAGCTCACCCGGCCGCACAGATACGCAGTATTTT
cdr3_aa: CASSPGRTDTQYF

v_call: TRBV6-1
j_call: TRBJ2-5
d_call: TRBD2
clone_size: NA
cdr3_nt: TGTGCCAGCAGACTACTAGCGGGAAACCGGGAGACCCAGTACTTC
cdr3_aa: CASRLLAGNRETQYF

v_call: TRBV5-6
j_call: TRBJ1-6
d_call: NA
clone_size: once
cdr3_nt: TGTGCCAGCGGTTGGGGTAAACGGCCCTATAATTCACCCCCCCACTTT
cdr3_aa: CASGWGKRPYNSPPHF

v_call: TRBV29-1
j_call: TRBJ1-5
d_call: NA
clone_size: NA
cdr3_nt: TGCAGCGTTATGACGGGGGGGAGCAATCAGCCCCAGCATTTT
cdr3_aa: CSVMTGGSNQPQHF

v_call: TRBV7-8
j_call: TRBJ1-1
d_call: NA
clone_size: few
cdr3_nt: TGTGCCAGCAGCTTAGTGCGAGGAGGGGTCACTGAAGCTTTCTTT
cdr3_aa: CASSLVRGGVTEAFF

v_call: TRBV28
j_call: TRBJ1-1
d_call: TRBD1
clone_size: many
cdr3_nt: TGTGCCAGCACCGAAATAACCAAGGGGGCGCGCACTGAAGCTTTCTTT
cdr3_aa: CASTEITKGARTEAFF

v_call: TRBV9
j_call: TRBJ1-6
d_call: NA
clone_size: many
cdr3_nt: TGTGCCAGCAGCGCCGGAGGACCTTCACCCCTCCACTTT
cdr3_aa: CASSAGGPSPLHF

v_call: TRBV3-1
j_call: TRBJ1-4
d_call: NA
clone_size: NA
cdr3_nt: TGTGCCAGCAGCCAAGTTGGCGGGGGGATAAATGAAAAACTGTTTTTT
cdr3_aa: CASSQVGGGINEKLFF

v_call: TRBV4-3
j_call: TRBJ2-1
d_call: TRBD2
clone_size: NA
cdr3_nt: TGCGCCAGCAGCCAAGATCGTCTAGCGGGAGAAGTGGATGAGAAGTTCTTC
cdr3_aa: CASSQDRLAGEVDEKFF

v_call: TRBV6-5
j_call: TRBJ1-2
d_call: NA
clone_size: NA
cdr3_nt: TGTGCCAGCAGTCACACCTCCCGATATGGCTACACCTTC
cdr3_aa: CASSHTSRYGYTF

v_call: TRBV14
j_call: TRBJ2-7
d_call: NA
clone_size: NA
cdr3_nt: TGTGCCAGCAGCCAAGATCAAAGGCGGGCCCCCTACGAGCAGTACTTC
cdr3_aa: CASSQDQRRAPYEQYF

v_call: TRBV15
j_call: TRBJ1-3
d_call: TRBD1
clone_size: many
cdr3_nt: TGTGCCACCAGCATACAGGGGGCGGGAAACACCATATATTTT
cdr3_aa: CATSIQGAGNTIYF

v_call: TRBV30
j_call: TRBJ1-2
d_call: TRBD1
clone_size: many
cdr3_nt: TGTGCCTGGAGGAACACAGGGGGCTCGGGCTACACCTTC
cdr3_aa: CAWRNTGGSGYTF

v_call: TRBV11-2
j_call: TRBJ1-2
d_call: TRBD1
clone_size: many
cdr3_nt: TGTGCCAGCAGCTTAACCGGGACAGGAAGGAACTATGGCTACACCTTC
cdr3_aa: CASSLTGTGRNYGYTF

v_call: TRBV20-1
j_call: TRBJ2-1
d_call: NA
clone_size: NA
cdr3_nt: TGCAGTGCTAGACGCCTCAATGAGCAGTTCTTC
cdr3_aa: CSARRLNEQFF

v_call: TRBV12-3/TRBV12-4
j_call: TRBJ1-2
d_call: NA
clone_size: many
cdr3_nt: TGTGCCAGCAGTCCCCGAGGGGAAAACTATGGCTACACCTTC
cdr3_aa: CASSPRGENYGYTF

v_call: TRBV6-2/TRBV6-3
j_call: TRBJ2-1
d_call: TRBD2
clone_size: NA
cdr3_nt: TGTGCCAGCAGTTACATGAGCGGGAGCAATGAGCAGTTCTTC
cdr3_aa: CASSYMSGSNEQFF

v_call: TRBV6-2/TRBV6-3
j_call: TRBJ1-2
d_call: NA
clone_size: many
cdr3_nt: TGTGCCAGCAGTTACGAAGGGAATGGGTATGGCTACACCTTC
cdr3_aa: CASSYEGNGYGYTF

v_call: TRBV5-6
j_call: TRBJ1-5
d_call: NA
clone_size: few
cdr3_nt: TGTGCCAGCAGCTTGGCGGAGGGGCAGCCCCAGCATTTT
cdr3_aa: CASSLAEGQPQHF

v_call: TRBV5-1
j_call: TRBJ1-4
d_call: TRBD1
clone_size: NA
cdr3_nt: TGCGCCAGCAGAGCCCCAGGGGGCGCGAAGGAAAAACTGTTTTTT
cdr3_aa: CASRAPGGAKEKLFF

v_call: TRBV7-9
j_call: TRBJ2-1
d_call: TRBD2
clone_size: NA
cdr3_nt: TGTGCCAGCAGCTCCAGTGACTGGACTAGCCGAGATGGGGGAGGGGGTGGCAATGAGCAGTTCTTC
cdr3_aa: CASSSSDWTSRDGGGGGNEQFF

v_call: TRBV7-8
j_call: TRBJ1-1
d_call: NA
clone_size: many
cdr3_nt: TGTGCCAGCAGCCCCAGGTGGCAAAACACTGAAGCTTTCTTT
cdr3_aa: CASSPRWQNTEAFF

v_call: TRBV18
j_call: TRBJ2-3
d_call: NA
clone_size: few
cdr3_nt: TGTGCCAGCTCACCCGGGACTTTCCAAGATACGCAGTATTTT
cdr3_aa: CASSPGTFQDTQYF

v_call: TRBV7-2
j_call: TRBJ2-5
d_call: NA
clone_size: few
cdr3_nt: TGTGCCAGCAGCTCGTACATGGAGACCCAGTACTTC
cdr3_aa: CASSSYMETQYF

v_call: TRBV12-5
j_call: TRBJ2-7
d_call: NA
clone_size: NA
cdr3_nt: TGTGCTAGTGGTTTCCGCGTGGGCTACGAGCAGTACTTC
cdr3_aa: CASGFRVGYEQYF